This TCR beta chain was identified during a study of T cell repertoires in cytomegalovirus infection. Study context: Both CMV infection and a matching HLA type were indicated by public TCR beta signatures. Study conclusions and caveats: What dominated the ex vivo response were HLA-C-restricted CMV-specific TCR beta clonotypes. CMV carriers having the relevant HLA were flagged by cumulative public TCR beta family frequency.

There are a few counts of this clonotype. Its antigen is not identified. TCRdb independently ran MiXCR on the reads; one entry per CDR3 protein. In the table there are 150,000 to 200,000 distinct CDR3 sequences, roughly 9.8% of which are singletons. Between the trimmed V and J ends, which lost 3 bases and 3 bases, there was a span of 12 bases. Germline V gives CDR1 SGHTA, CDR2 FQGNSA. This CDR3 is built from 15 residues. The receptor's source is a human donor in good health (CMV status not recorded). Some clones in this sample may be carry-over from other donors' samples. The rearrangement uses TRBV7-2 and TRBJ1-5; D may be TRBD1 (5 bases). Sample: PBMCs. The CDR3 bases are TGTGCCAGCAGCTTTTCGACGGGGGTCAATCAGCCCCAGCATTTT. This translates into CASSFSTGVNQPQHF.